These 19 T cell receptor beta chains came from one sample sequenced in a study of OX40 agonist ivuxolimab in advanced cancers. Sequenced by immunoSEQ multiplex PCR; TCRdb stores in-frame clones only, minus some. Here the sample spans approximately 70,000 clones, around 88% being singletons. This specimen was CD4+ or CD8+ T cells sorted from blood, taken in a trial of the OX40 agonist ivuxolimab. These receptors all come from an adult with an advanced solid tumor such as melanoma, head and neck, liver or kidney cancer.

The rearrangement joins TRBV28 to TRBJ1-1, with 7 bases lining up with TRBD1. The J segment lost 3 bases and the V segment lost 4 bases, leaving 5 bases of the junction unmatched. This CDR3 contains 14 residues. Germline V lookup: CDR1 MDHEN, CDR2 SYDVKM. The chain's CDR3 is CASSSTGVYTEAFF. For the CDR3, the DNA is TGTGCCAGCAGTTCCACAGGGGTATACACTGAAGCTTTCTTT.

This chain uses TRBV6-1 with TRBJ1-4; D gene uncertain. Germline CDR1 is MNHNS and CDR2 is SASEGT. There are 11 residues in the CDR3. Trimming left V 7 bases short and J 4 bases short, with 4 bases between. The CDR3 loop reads CASTFNEKLFF. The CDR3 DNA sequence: TGTGCCAGCACTTTTAATGAAAAACTGTTTTTT.

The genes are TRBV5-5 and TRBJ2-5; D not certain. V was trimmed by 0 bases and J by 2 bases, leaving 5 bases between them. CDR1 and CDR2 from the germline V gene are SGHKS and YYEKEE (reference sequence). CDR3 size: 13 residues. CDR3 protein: CASSLGAQETQYF. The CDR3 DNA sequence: TGTGCCAGCAGCTTGGGGGCGCAAGAGACCCAGTACTTC.

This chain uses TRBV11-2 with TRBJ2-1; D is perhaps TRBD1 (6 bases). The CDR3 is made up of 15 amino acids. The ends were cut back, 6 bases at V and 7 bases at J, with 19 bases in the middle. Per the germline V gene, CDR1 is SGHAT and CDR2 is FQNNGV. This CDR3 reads CASRHPGRGKNEQFF. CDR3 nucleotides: TGTGCCAGCAGACATCCAGGCAGGGGTAAAAATGAGCAGTTCTTC.

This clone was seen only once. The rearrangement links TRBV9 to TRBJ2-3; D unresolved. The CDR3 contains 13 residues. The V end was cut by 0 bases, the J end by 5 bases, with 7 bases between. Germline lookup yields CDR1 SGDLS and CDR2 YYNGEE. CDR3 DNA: TGTGCCAGCAGCGTAGGGGTCGAAGATACGCAGTATTTT. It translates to CASSVGVEDTQYF.

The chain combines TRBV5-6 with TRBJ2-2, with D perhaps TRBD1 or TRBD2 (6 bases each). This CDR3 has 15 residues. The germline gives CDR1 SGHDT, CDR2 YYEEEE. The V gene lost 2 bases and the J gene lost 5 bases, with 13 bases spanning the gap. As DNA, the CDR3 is TGTGCCAGCAGCTTTCTTGGAGGGGGGACCGGGGAGCTGTTTTTT. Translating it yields CASSFLGGGTGELFF.

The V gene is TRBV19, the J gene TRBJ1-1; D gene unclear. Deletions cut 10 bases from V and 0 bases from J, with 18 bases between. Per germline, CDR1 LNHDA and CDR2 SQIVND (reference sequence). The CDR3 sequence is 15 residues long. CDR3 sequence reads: CATVADGVMNTEAFF. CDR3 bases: TGTGCCACCGTCGCCGATGGGGTCATGAACACTGAAGCTTTCTTT.

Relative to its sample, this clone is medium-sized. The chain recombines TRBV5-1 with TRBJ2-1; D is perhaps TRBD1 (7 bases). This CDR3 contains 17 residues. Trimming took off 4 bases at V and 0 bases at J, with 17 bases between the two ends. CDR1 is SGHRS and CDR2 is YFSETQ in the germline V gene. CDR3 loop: CASSPRGVSSSYNEQFF. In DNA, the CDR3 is TGCGCCAGCAGCCCCAGGGGGGTTTCGAGCTCCTACAATGAGCAGTTCTTC.

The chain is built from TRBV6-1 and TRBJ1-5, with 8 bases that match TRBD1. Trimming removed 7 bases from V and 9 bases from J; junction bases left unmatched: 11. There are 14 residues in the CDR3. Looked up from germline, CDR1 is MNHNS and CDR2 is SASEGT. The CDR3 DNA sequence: TGTGCCAGCATCGGGGGACAGGTGCGCTGGCCCCAGCATTTT. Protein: CASIGGQVRWPQHF.

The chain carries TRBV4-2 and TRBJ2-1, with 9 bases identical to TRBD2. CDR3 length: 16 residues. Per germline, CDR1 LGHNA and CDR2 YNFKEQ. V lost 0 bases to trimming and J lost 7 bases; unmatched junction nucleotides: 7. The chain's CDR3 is CASSQDGLAGRNEQFF. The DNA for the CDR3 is TGTGCCAGCAGCCAAGATGGGCTAGCGGGGCGAAATGAGCAGTTCTTC.

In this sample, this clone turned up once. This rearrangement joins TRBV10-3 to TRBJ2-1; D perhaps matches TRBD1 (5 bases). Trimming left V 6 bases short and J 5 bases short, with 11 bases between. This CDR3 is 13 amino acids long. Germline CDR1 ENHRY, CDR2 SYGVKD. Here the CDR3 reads CAIRGHLNNEQFF. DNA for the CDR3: TGTGCCATCAGAGGACACCTGAACAATGAGCAGTTCTTC.

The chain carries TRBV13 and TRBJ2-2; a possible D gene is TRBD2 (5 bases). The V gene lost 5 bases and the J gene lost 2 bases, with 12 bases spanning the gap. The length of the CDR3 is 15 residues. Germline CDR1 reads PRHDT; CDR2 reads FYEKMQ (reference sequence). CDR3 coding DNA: TGTGCCAGCAGCGGGGAGATTGTAAACACCGGGGAGCTGTTTTTT. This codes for CASSGEIVNTGELFF.

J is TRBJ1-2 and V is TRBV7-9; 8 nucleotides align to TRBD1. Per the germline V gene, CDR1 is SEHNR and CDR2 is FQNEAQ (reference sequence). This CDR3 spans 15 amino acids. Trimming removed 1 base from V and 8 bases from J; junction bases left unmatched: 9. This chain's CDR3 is CASSLGGQAVRGYTF. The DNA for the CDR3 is TGTGCCAGCAGCTTAGGGGGACAGGCGGTTCGGGGCTACACCTTC.

In DNA form, the CDR3 reads TGTGCCAGCAGCTCAGGGGGGGCCTCCTACAATGAGCAGTTCTTC. Its translation is CASSSGGASYNEQFF. The chain joins TRBV7-6 to TRBJ2-1; D possibly matches TRBD1 or TRBD2 (7 bases each). The germline V and J ends were trimmed by 4 bases and 0 bases, with 10 bases remaining between them. The CDR3 runs to 15 residues. Per germline, CDR1 SGHVS and CDR2 FNYEAQ.

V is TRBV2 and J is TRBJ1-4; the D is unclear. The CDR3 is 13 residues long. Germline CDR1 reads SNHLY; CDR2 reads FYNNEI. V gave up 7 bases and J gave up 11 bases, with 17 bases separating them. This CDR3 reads CASKDALGGKLFF. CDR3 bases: TGTGCCAGCAAGGACGCCCTCGGAGGGAAACTGTTTTTT.

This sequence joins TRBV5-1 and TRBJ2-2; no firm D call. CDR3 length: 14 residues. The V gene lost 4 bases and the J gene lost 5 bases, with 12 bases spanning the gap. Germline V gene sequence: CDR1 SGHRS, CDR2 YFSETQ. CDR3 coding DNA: TGCGCCAGCAGCGCCGACCCCCAAACCGGGGAGCTGTTTTTT. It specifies CASSADPQTGELFF.

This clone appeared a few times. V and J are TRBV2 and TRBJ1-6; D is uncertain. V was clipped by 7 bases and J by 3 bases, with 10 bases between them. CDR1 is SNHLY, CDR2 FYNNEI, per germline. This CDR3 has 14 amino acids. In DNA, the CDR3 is TGTGCCAGCACCCCAGGAGGCTATAATTCACCCCTCCACTTT. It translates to CASTPGGYNSPLHF.

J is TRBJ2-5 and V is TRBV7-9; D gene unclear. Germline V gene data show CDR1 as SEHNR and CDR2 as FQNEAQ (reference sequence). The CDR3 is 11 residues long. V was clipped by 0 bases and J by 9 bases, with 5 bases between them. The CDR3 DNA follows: TGTGCCAGCAGCTTAGCCAGCGCCCAGTACTTC. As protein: CASSLASAQYF. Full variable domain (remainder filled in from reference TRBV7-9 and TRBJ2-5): DTGVSQNPRHKITKRGQNVTFRCDPISEHNRLYWYRQTLGQGPEFLTYFQNEAQLEKSRLLSDRFSAERPKGSFSTLEIQRTEQGDSAMYLCASSLASAQYFGPGTRLLVL.

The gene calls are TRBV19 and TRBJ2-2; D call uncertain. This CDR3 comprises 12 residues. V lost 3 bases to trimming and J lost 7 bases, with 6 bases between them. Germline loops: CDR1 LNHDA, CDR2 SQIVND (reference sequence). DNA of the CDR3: TGTGCCAGTAGTATTGGGATCGGGGAGCTGTTTTTT. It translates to CASSIGIGELFF.